These T cell receptor beta chains were read from a single sample in a study of T cells after somatic rescue of genetic block. Repertoires were generated with immunoSEQ multiplex PCR, while TCRdb's copy carries only in-frame clones and drops some. The data contain about 15,000 clones, more than 70% of them singletons. Sequenced material: peripheral blood mononuclear cells (PBMCs). The source of these receptors is a man aged 18-30 years. CDR3s include the opening cysteine and the closing phenylalanine or tryptophan. The D gene is left open where the match is weak. Rows may omit the clone size; those that give it use once, few, many or a size class.

few | TRBJ2-7 | TRBV2 | TRBD2 | CASSWTSGDYEQYF | TGTGCCAGCAGTTGGACTAGCGGCGACTACGAGCAGTACTTC
- | TRBJ1-2 | TRBV13 | - | CASNGPTGSRGGNYGYTF | TGTGCCAGCAATGGCCCGACCGGGTCCAGGGGCGGAAACTATGGCTACACCTTC
once | TRBJ2-3 | TRBV7-9 | TRBD1 | CASSLVGDRATDTQYF | TGTGCCAGCAGCTTAGTAGGAGACAGGGCCACAGATACGCAGTATTTT
once | TRBJ2-7 | TRBV5-4 | - | CASSLAGQAVSYEQYF | TGTGCCAGCAGCTTGGCCGGGCAGGCAGTCTCCTACGAGCAGTACTTC
- | TRBJ2-7 | TRBV10-1 | - | CASSGDLAYEQYF | TGCGCCAGCAGTGGGGATCTCGCCTACGAGCAGTACTTC
few | TRBJ2-7 | TRBV30 | TRBD1 | CAWRSTGGYEQYF | TGTGCCTGGAGAAGCACAGGGGGCTACGAGCAGTACTTC
many | TRBJ2-3 | TRBV15 | - | CATSRSPGPDTQYF | TGTGCCACCAGCAGATCCCCGGGCCCCGATACGCAGTATTTT
once | TRBJ2-7 | TRBV10-3 | TRBD1 | CAISPVQGAYEQYF | TGTGCCATCAGTCCCGTGCAGGGGGCCTACGAGCAGTACTTC
- | TRBJ2-3 | TRBV27 | - | CASSLIQGRTDTQYF | TGTGCCAGCAGTTTAATCCAGGGAAGAACAGATACGCAGTATTTT
once | TRBJ2-7 | TRBV6-1 | - | CASSELGHSYEQYF | TGTGCCAGCAGTGAACTCGGTCACTCCTACGAGCAGTACTTC
- | TRBJ2-2 | TRBV5-8 | - | CASSFYITGELFF | TGTGCCAGCAGCTTCTATATTACCGGGGAGCTGTTTTTT
- | TRBJ2-5 | TRBV28 | - | CASSQFPPRQYF | TGTGCCAGCAGTCAGTTCCCCCCCCGACAGTACTTC
- | TRBJ1-4 | TRBV14 | - | CASSQNFATNEKLFF | TGTGCCAGCAGCCAGAACTTTGCAACTAATGAAAAACTGTTTTTT
- | TRBJ2-3 | TRBV7-6 | - | CASSLVGDTQYF | TGTGCCAGCAGCTTAGTCGGAGATACGCAGTATTTT
- | TRBJ2-7 | TRBV5-1 | - | CASSLGQVYEQYF | TGCGCCAGCAGCTTGGGGCAGGTTTACGAGCAGTACTTC
- | TRBJ2-1 | TRBV11-2 | TRBD1 | CASSHPPGQDPHNEQFF | TGTGCCAGCAGCCACCCCCCGGGACAGGATCCTCACAATGAGCAGTTCTTC
few | TRBJ1-6 | TRBV11-2 | - | CASSFGQLSSYNSPLHF | TGTGCCAGCAGCTTCGGACAGTTGAGCTCCTATAATTCACCCCTCCACTTT
- | TRBJ2-3 | TRBV6-5 | - | CASSTGLLTDTQYF | TGTGCCAGCAGTACGGGACTCCTCACAGATACGCAGTATTTT
few | TRBJ1-4 | TRBV5-5 | - | CASSPDRRTEKLFF | TGTGCCAGCAGTCCAGACAGACGCACCGAAAAACTGTTTTTT
- | TRBJ1-3 | TRBV6-1 | - | CASSDRSSGNTIYF | TGTGCCAGCAGCGACAGGAGCTCTGGAAACACCATATATTTT
- | TRBJ2-1 | TRBV2 | - | CASSLGVATTNEQFF | TGTGCCAGCAGCTTGGGAGTCGCGACTACAAATGAGCAGTTCTTC
- | TRBJ1-6 | TRBV30 | TRBD1 | CAGSRVSGGSPLHF | TGTGCCGGGAGCAGGGTCTCAGGGGGGTCACCCCTCCACTTT
- | TRBJ2-5 | TRBV7-9 | TRBD1 | CASSGTGVFQETQYF | TGTGCCAGCAGTGGGACAGGGGTTTTCCAAGAGACCCAGTACTTC
- | TRBJ2-7 | TRBV11-2 | TRBD2 | CASSLVRGSSYEQYF | TGTGCCAGCAGCTTAGTGCGGGGGAGCTCCTACGAGCAGTACTTC
- | TRBJ1-1 | TRBV27 | - | CASSFGTGMRAFF | TGTGCCAGCAGTTTCGGGACCGGAATGAGAGCTTTCTTT
- | TRBJ2-5 | TRBV2 | TRBD1 | CASSEQGVKTQYF | TGTGCCAGCAGTGAACAGGGGGTAAAGACCCAGTACTTC
once | TRBJ1-6 | TRBV4-2 | TRBD1 | CASSLRDRSSPLHF | TGTGCCAGCAGCTTAAGGGACAGATCATCACCCCTCCACTTT
- | TRBJ2-2 | TRBV19 | TRBD2 | CASSMIALAGNTGELFF | TGTGCCAGTAGTATGATTGCACTAGCGGGGAACACCGGGGAGCTGTTTTTT
- | TRBJ1-2 | TRBV5-1 | TRBD1 | CASSLATGSNYGYTF | TGCGCCAGCAGCTTGGCGACAGGGTCTAACTATGGCTACACCTTC
- | TRBJ2-5 | TRBV5-1 | TRBD1 | CASSSWDSSSQETQYF | TGCGCCAGCAGTTCCTGGGACAGTTCGTCACAAGAGACCCAGTACTTC
- | TRBJ2-1 | TRBV5-1 | TRBD2 | CASSFRTSGSSNEQFF | TGCGCCAGCAGCTTTAGGACTAGCGGGAGTAGCAATGAGCAGTTCTTC
- | TRBJ2-3 | TRBV5-1 | - | CASSSGSRLQEDTQYF | TGCGCCAGCAGCTCGGGGAGCAGGTTACAGGAAGATACGCAGTATTTT
- | TRBJ1-1 | TRBV6-1 | - | CASSPRTARGEAFF | TGTGCCAGCAGTCCCCGAACCGCCCGGGGTGAAGCTTTCTTT
once | TRBJ1-5 | TRBV7-3 | - | CASSVRGNQPQHF | TGTGCCAGCAGCGTCCGGGGCAATCAGCCCCAGCATTTT
- | TRBJ2-5 | TRBV7-6 | - | CASSAVALAQYF | TGTGCCAGCAGCGCCGTAGCACTTGCCCAGTACTTC
- | TRBJ2-3 | TRBV5-1 | - | CASRTVGDTQYF | TGCGCCAGCAGGACAGTTGGAGATACGCAGTATTTT
once | TRBJ2-5 | TRBV5-1 | - | CASSSLQETQYF | TGCGCCAGCAGCTCCCTACAAGAGACCCAGTACTTC
- | TRBJ1-2 | TRBV9 | - | CASSVGQGFNYGYTF | TGTGCCAGCAGCGTAGGCCAGGGATTTAACTATGGCTACACCTTC
- | TRBJ1-5 | TRBV28 | - | CASRIGIHTKGPQHF | TGTGCCAGCAGGATAGGGATTCATACCAAAGGGCCCCAGCATTTT
- | TRBJ2-1 | TRBV18 | - | CASSPPPRNEQFF | TGTGCCAGCTCACCACCGCCCCGCAATGAGCAGTTCTTC
- | TRBJ1-4 | TRBV12-2 | - | CASRLAAGGKRWNGANEKLFF | TGTGCAAGTCGCTTAGCTGCGGGAGGGAAGAGATGGAATGGAGCTAATGAAAAACTGTTTTTT